These T cell receptor beta chains were read from a single sample in a study of blood T cell repertoires in COVID-19. Libraries were prepared by immunoSEQ multiplex PCR; TCRdb keeps only in-frame clonotypes and omits some of them. The sample has about 300,000 clones, approximately 90% seen once. The specimen was peripheral blood. The receptors were gathered from a woman aged 45-65 years with COVID-19, enrolled during active disease. Each CDR3 is given with its conserved first and last residue. The D gene is left open where the match is weak. For some rows the clone size is stated as once, few or many, or as a class when expanded; others skip it.

>NA|TRBV18|NA|TRBJ1-2
TGTGCCAGCTCACCTCCCCGGGGGGCATCGAACTATGGCTACACCTTC
CASSPPRGASNYGYTF
>NA|TRBV19|NA|TRBJ1-5
TGTGCCAGTAGTATAAATATCGGGTCGAATAGCAATCAGCCCCAGCATTTT
CASSINIGSNSNQPQHF
>NA|TRBV16|NA|TRBJ1-2
TGTGCCAGCAGCCTAGAATTCTCCTCTTACTATGGCTACACCTTC
CASSLEFSSYYGYTF
>TRBD1|TRBV2|NA|TRBJ1-1
TGTGCCAGCGCTCTAACCGGGACAGGAGAAGCTTTCTTT
CASALTGTGEAFF
>TRBD2|TRBV28|NA|TRBJ2-3
TGTGCCAGCAGCAAGCCCTACTCGAGGACTAGCGGCACAGATACGCAGTATTTT
CASSKPYSRTSGTDTQYF
>NA|TRBV27|NA|TRBJ1-5
TGTGCCAGCAGCGTAACAGGGCTTTATAGCAATCAGCCCCAGCATTTT
CASSVTGLYSNQPQHF
>TRBD2|TRBV6-2/TRBV6-3|NA|TRBJ2-5
TGTGCCAGCAGTTACTCGGCGCTAGCGGGAGTAGGCCAAGAGACCCAGTACTTC
CASSYSALAGVGQETQYF
>TRBD1|TRBV11-3|once|TRBJ1-4
TGTGCCAGCAGCTTCGGACAGGGCGGTACTAATGAAAAACTGTTTTTT
CASSFGQGGTNEKLFF
>NA|TRBV29-1|NA|TRBJ1-1
TGCAGCACCGCACGGGGGAACACTGAAGCTTTCTTT
CSTARGNTEAFF
>NA|TRBV30|NA|TRBJ1-2
TGTGCCTGGGATTCTAGTGGCTACACCTTC
CAWDSSGYTF
>NA|TRBV5-1|NA|TRBJ1-4
TGCGCCAGCAGTAATACAGGAGACTCGGAAAAACTGTTTTTT
CASSNTGDSEKLFF
>TRBD1|TRBV6-1|NA|TRBJ1-5
TGTGCCAGCAGTGAACTCCGACAGGGGAGTCAGCCCCAGCATTTT
CASSELRQGSQPQHF
>NA|TRBV5-6|NA|TRBJ2-2
TGTGCCAGCAGCTTGCGTCTAAACGGGGAGCTGTTTTTT
CASSLRLNGELFF
>TRBD1|TRBV7-6|NA|TRBJ2-7
TGTGCCAGCAGCCCGGACAGGGGACAGCAGTACTTC
CASSPDRGQQYF
>TRBD1|TRBV3-1/TRBV3-2|NA|TRBJ1-3
TGTGCCAGCAGCCTCCCAAGCAGGGGGCCTGGAAACACCATATATTTT
CASSLPSRGPGNTIYF
>NA|TRBV7-2|NA|TRBJ1-2
TGTGCCAGCAGCTCCGCCCAGCAGGGTCAAGGCTACACCTTC
CASSSAQQGQGYTF
>TRBD1|TRBV6-6|NA|TRBJ2-7
TGTGCCAGCAGTTATCGACAGGGGGTGGACGAGCAGTACTTC
CASSYRQGVDEQYF
>NA|TRBV10-3|NA|TRBJ2-7
TGTGCCATCAGTGAGCGCACAGGGAACACCTACGAGCAGTACTTC
CAISERTGNTYEQYF
>NA|TRBV7-2|NA|TRBJ2-7
TGTGCCAGCAGCTCCGGGCAGGGCCTCCGCCATTACGAGCAGTACTTC
CASSSGQGLRHYEQYF
>NA|TRBV5-6|NA|TRBJ1-6
TGTGCCAGCAGCTTGGCAGGGGTCTATAATTCACCCCTCCACTTT
CASSLAGVYNSPLHF
>TRBD1|TRBV19|NA|TRBJ1-5
TGTGCCAGTAGTATGGACAGGGACCAGCCCCAGCATTTT
CASSMDRDQPQHF
>TRBD2|TRBV6-5|NA|TRBJ2-7
TGTGCCAGCAGTTACGGGACTAGCAACTACGAGCAGTACTTC
CASSYGTSNYEQYF
>NA|TRBV30|NA|TRBJ2-6
TGTGCCTGGAGTGAATACGGGTCAGGGGCCAACGTCCTGACTTTC
CAWSEYGSGANVLTF
>NA|TRBV29-1|NA|TRBJ2-2
TGCAGCATACAATACCCCGCTCCCACCGGGGAGCTGTTTTTT
CSIQYPAPTGELFF
>NA|TRBV4-1|NA|TRBJ2-3
TGCGCCAGCAGCCAAGCGCTGGGGGCCTTTACTACAGATACGCAGTATTTT
CASSQALGAFTTDTQYF
>NA|TRBV28|NA|TRBJ1-2
TGTGCCAGCAGTACCCGGGATCGCCTCCTTGATGGCTACACCTTC
CASSTRDRLLDGYTF
>NA|TRBV3-1/TRBV3-2|NA|TRBJ2-4
TGTGCCAGCAGCCAAGACGCCCTCAAGACTTGGCGGGCCGCCAAAAACATTCAGTACTTC
CASSQDALKTWRAAKNIQYF
>TRBD1|TRBV4-1|NA|TRBJ2-3
TGCGCCAGCAGCCAAGTGGGGACCGGGACAGGAGCGACAGATACGCAGTATTTT
CASSQVGTGTGATDTQYF
>TRBD1|TRBV4-2|once|TRBJ1-1
TGTGCCAGCAGCCAAGATCTTACAGGGGGCAGCACTGAAGCTTTCTTT
CASSQDLTGGSTEAFF
>TRBD1|TRBV7-9|NA|TRBJ1-2
TGTGCCAGCAGCCCCACAGGGGTAAGCGGCTACACCTTC
CASSPTGVSGYTF
>TRBD1|TRBV5-8|NA|TRBJ2-7
TGTGCCAGCAGCCATGGACAGGGGCTCTACGAGCAGTACTTC
CASSHGQGLYEQYF
>TRBD1|TRBV19|NA|TRBJ1-2
TGTGCCAGTAGGACGGGACAGGGTCTCTATGGCTACACCTTC
CASRTGQGLYGYTF
>TRBD1|TRBV6-6|NA|TRBJ1-2
TGTGCCAGCAGTTACGGGACAGGGGCCGATGGCTACACCTTC
CASSYGTGADGYTF
>TRBD2|TRBV28|NA|TRBJ2-7
TGTGCCAGCAGTGCGGGAGAGTCCTCCTACGAGCAGTACTTC
CASSAGESSYEQYF
>TRBD2|TRBV7-7|NA|TRBJ2-1
TGTGCCAGCAGCTTAGAGCGGGGCTCCTACAATGAGCAGTTCTTC
CASSLERGSYNEQFF
>NA|TRBV30|NA|TRBJ1-2
TGTGCCTGGAAGGAGGGCAATGGTGGCTACACCTTC
CAWKEGNGGYTF
>NA|TRBV13|NA|TRBJ1-1
TGTGCCAGCAGCCCCCGCGGTGTCTACGAAGCTTTCTTT
CASSPRGVYEAFF
>TRBD1|TRBV2|NA|TRBJ1-4
TGTGCCAGCACCCAAACGACGGGGACAGGGGGACAAAAACTGTTTTTT
CASTQTTGTGGQKLFF
>NA|TRBV21-1|NA|TRBJ2-5
TGTGCCAGCAGCACAGGGCGGCGGGAGTTCTCATCAGGAGGAGGAGAGACCCAGTACTTC
CASSTGRREFSSGGGETQYF
>NA|TRBV7-9|NA|TRBJ1-5
TGTGCCAGCAGCGTGACAGGAGATTATAGCAATCAGCCCCAGCATTTT
CASSVTGDYSNQPQHF
>NA|TRBV9|NA|TRBJ2-7
TGTGCCAGCAGCCCAGCCGGGACATCCTACGAGCAGTACTTC
CASSPAGTSYEQYF
>TRBD1|TRBV27|NA|TRBJ1-5
TGTGCCAGCAGTCGGACAGGTTTTTATCAGCCCCAGCATTTT
CASSRTGFYQPQHF
>NA|TRBV5-4|once|TRBJ1-2
TGTGCCAGCAAAGGACAGTTCAACTATGGCTACACCTTC
CASKGQFNYGYTF
>NA|TRBV7-9|NA|TRBJ1-5
TGTGCCAGCAGCTTATCTGAGAGGGATCAGCCCCAGCATTTT
CASSLSERDQPQHF
>TRBD1|TRBV4-2|NA|TRBJ1-1
TGTGCCAGCAGCCAATTAGTCGGCAGGGGGACGAACACTGAAGCTTTCTTT
CASSQLVGRGTNTEAFF
>NA|TRBV4-2|NA|TRBJ1-2
TGTGCCAGCAGCAGCGTAGGGGCCGGGGGCTATGGCTACACCTTC
CASSSVGAGGYGYTF
>TRBD1|TRBV2|once|TRBJ2-1
TGTGCCACTCCGGGACAGTACTCCTACAATGAGCAGTTCTTC
CATPGQYSYNEQFF
>NA|TRBV20-1|once|TRBJ1-1
TGCAGTGCGGGGGGGAACACTGAAGCTTTCTTT
CSAGGNTEAFF
>TRBD1|TRBV6-4|NA|TRBJ1-1
TGTGCCAGCAGTCAGACAGGGGGTGGCACTGAAGCTTTCTTT
CASSQTGGGTEAFF
>NA|TRBV4-3|NA|TRBJ2-5
TGCGCCAGCAGCCCCAACTACAACCAAGAGACCCAGTACTTC
CASSPNYNQETQYF
>NA|TRBV6-6|NA|TRBJ2-1
TGTGCCAGCAGTTACACGGGAGACGGACACAATGAGCAGTTCTTC
CASSYTGDGHNEQFF
>NA|TRBV7-3|NA|TRBJ2-1
TGTGCCAGCAGCTTAGGAGAATCCTACAATGAGCAGTTCTTC
CASSLGESYNEQFF
>NA|TRBV27|NA|TRBJ2-7
TGTGCCAGCAGTTCCCCCCGTGCAGGGGCCTACGAGCAGTACTTC
CASSSPRAGAYEQYF
>TRBD1|TRBV19|NA|TRBJ2-7
TGTGCCAGGATGGGACAGGGGTTGTACGAGCAGTACTTC
CARMGQGLYEQYF
>TRBD2|TRBV7-2|NA|TRBJ2-1
TGTGCCAGCAGCTCTATCCTAGCGGCCAGACCCCATGAGCAGTTCTTC
CASSSILAARPHEQFF